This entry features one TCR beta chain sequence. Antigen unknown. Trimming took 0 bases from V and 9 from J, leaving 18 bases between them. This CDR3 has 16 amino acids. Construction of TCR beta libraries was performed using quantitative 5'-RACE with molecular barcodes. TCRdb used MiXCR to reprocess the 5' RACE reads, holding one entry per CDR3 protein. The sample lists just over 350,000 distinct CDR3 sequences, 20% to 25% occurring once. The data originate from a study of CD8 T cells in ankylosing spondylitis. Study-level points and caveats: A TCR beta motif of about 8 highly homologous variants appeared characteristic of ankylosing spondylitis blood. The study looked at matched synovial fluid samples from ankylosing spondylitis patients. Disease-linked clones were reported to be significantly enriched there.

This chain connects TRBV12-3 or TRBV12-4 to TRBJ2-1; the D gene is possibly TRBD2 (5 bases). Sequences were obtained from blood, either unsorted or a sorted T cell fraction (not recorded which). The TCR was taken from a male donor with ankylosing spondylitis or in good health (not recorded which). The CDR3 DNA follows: TGTGCCAGCAGTTTAGCGCTAAGTGGCGGGCTAGGTGAGCAGTTCTTC. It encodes CASSLALSGGLGEQFF.